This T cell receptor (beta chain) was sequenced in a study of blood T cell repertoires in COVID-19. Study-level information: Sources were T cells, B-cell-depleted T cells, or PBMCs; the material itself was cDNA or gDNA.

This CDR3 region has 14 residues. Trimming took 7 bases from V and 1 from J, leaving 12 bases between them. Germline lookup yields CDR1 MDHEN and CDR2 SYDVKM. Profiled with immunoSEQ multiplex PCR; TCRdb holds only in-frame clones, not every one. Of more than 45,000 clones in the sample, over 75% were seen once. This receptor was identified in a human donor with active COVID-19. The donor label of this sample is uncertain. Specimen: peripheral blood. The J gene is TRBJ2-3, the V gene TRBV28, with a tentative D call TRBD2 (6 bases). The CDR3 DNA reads TGTGCCAGCAAAGAGGGGAGGCGCACAGATACGCAGTATTTT. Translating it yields CASKEGRRTDTQYF.